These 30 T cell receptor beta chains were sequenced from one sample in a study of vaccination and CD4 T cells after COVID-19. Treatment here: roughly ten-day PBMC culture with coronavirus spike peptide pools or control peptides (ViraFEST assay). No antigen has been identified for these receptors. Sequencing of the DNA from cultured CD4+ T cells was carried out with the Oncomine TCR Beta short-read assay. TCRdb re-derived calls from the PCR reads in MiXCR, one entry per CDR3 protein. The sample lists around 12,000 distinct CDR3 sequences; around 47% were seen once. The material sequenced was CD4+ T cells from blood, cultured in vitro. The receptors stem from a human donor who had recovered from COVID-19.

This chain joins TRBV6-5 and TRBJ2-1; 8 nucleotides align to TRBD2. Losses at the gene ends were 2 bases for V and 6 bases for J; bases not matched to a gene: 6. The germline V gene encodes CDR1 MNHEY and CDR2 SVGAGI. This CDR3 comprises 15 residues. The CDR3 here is CASSYQIGTSNEQFF. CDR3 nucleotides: TGTGCCAGCAGTTACCAAATAGGGACTAGCAATGAGCAGTTCTTC.

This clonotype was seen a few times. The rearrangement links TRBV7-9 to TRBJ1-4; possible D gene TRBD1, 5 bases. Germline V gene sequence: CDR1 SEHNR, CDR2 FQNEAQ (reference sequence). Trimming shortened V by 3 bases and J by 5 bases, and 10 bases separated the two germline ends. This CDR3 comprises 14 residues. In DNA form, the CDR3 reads TGTGCCAGCAGCTTTCAAGGGGCGAATGAAAAACTGTTTTTT. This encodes CASSFQGANEKLFF.

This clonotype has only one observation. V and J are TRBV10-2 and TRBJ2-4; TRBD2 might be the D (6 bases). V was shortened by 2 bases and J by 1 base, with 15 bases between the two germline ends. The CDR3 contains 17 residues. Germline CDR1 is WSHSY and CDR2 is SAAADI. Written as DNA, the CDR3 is TGCGCCAGCAGTGAGCCCGGCGTGGGGAGGGCCAAAAACATTCAGTACTTC. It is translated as CASSEPGVGRAKNIQYF.

The CDR3 region is CASSLAHGTSGRYNEQFF. CDR3 bases: TGTGCCAGCAGCTTAGCCCACGGGACTAGCGGGAGGTACAATGAGCAGTTCTTC. The chain is built from TRBV7-8 and TRBJ2-1; 15 nucleotides align to TRBD2. From germline, CDR1 is SGHVS and CDR2 FQNEAQ. Germline trimming cut 0 bases from V and 4 bases from J; bases unmatched to any gene: 4. This CDR3 has 18 amino acids.

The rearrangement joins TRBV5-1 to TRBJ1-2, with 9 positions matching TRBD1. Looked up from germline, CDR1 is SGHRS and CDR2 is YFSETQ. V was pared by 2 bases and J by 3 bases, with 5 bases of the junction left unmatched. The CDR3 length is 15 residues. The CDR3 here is CASSFLGQGDYGYTF. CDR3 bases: TGCGCCAGCAGCTTTTTGGGACAGGGTGACTATGGCTACACCTTC.

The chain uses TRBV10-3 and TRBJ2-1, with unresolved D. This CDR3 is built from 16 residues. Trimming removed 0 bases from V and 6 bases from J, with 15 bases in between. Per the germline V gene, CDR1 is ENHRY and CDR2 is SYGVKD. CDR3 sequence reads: CAISESTWDLFNEQFF. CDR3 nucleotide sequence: TGTGCCATCAGTGAGTCGACTTGGGATCTATTCAATGAGCAGTTCTTC.

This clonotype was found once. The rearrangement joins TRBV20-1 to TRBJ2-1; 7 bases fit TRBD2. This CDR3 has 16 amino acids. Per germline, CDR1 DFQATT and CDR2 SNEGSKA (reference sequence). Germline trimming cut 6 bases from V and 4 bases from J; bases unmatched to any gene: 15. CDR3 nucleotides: TGCAGTGCCCAGAAGGTGCGGGAGATGGTGTACAATGAGCAGTTCTTC. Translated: CSAQKVREMVYNEQFF.

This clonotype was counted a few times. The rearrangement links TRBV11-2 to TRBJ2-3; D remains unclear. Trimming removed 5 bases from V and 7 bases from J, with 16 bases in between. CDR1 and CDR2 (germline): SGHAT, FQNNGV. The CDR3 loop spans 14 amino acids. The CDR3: CASSPVPQTYTQYF. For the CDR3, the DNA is TGTGCCAGCAGCCCCGTTCCACAGACATATACGCAGTATTTT.

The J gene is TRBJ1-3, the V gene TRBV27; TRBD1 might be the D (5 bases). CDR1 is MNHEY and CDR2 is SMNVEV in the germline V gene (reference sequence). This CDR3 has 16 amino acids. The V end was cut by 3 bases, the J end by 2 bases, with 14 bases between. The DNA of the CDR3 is TGTGCCAGCAGTTTGAAGGGGCAAGGGCCTGGAAACACCATATATTTT. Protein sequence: CASSLKGQGPGNTIYF.

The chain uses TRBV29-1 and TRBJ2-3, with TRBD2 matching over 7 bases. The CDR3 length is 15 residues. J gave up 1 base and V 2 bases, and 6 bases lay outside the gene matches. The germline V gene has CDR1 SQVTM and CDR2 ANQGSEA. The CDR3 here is CSVERGGGRTDTQYF. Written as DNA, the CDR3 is TGCAGCGTTGAAAGAGGCGGGGGACGCACAGATACGCAGTATTTT.

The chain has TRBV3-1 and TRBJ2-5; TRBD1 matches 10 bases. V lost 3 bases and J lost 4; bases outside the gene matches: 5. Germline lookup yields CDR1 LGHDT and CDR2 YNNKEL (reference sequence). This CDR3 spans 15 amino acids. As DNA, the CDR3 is TGTGCCAGCAGCCACTGGGACAGGGGTGGAGAGACCCAGTACTTC. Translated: CASSHWDRGGETQYF.

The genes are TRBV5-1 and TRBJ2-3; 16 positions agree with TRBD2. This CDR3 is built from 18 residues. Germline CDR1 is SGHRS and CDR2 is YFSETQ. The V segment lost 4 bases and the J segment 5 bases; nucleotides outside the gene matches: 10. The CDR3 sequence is CASSKGLAGGPSGDTQYF. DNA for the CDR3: TGCGCCAGCAGCAAGGGACTAGCGGGAGGGCCCAGTGGAGATACGCAGTATTTT. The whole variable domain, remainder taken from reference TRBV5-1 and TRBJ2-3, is KAGVTQTPRYLIKTRGQQVTLSCSPISGHRSVSWYQQTPGQGLQFLFEYFSETQRNKGNFPGRFSGRQFSNSRSEMNVSTLELGDSALYLCASSKGLAGGPSGDTQYFGPGTRLTVL.

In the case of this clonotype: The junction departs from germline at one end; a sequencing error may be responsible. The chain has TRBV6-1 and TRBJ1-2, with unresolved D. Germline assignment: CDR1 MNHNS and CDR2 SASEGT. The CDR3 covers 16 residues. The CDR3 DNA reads TGTGCCAGCAGCGACCCGTGGGAGGGTACTAACTATGGCCACACCTTC. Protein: CASSDPWEGTNYGHTF.

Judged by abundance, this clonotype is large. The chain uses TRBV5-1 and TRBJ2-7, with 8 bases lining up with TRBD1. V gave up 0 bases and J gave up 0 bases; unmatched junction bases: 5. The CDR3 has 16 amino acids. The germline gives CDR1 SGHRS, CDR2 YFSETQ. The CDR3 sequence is CASSLGDRSLSYEQYF. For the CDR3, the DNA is TGCGCCAGCAGCTTGGGGGACAGGAGCCTCTCCTACGAGCAGTACTTC.

The CDR3 region has the DNA TGTGCCAGCAGCTTAGGGACAGGGTACCCTCGAGTCTACGAGCAGTACTTC. Translating gives CASSLGTGYPRVYEQYF. The rearrangement uses TRBV7-6 and TRBJ2-7, with 8 bases aligning to TRBD1. This CDR3 has 17 amino acids. Germline CDR1 SGHVS, CDR2 FNYEAQ. J lost 3 bases, V lost 1 base, and 11 bases had no gene match.

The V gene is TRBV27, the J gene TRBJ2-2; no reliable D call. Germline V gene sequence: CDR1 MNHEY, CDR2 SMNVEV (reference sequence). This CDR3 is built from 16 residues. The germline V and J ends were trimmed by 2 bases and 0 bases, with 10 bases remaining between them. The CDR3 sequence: CASSLRGGTNTGELFF. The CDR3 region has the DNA TGTGCCAGCAGTTTAAGAGGCGGCACGAACACCGGGGAGCTGTTTTTT.

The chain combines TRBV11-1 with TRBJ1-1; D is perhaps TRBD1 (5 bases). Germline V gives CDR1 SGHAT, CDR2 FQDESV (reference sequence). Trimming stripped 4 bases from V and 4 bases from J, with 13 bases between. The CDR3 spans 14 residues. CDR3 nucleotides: TGTGCCAGCAGCTGGGGGAGAGGATCCACTGAAGCTTTCTTT. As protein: CASSWGRGSTEAFF.

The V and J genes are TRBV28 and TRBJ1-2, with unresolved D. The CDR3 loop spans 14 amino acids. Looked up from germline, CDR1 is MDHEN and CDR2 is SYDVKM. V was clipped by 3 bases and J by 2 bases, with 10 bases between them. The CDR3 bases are TGTGCCAGCAGTTTTTCCGGGTCGAACTATGGCTACACCTTC. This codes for CASSFSGSNYGYTF.

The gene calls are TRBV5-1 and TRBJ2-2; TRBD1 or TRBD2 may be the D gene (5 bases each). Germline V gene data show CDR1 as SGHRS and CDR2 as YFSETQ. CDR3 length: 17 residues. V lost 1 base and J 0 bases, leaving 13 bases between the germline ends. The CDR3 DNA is TGCGCCAGCAGCTTGAGGCCCGGGGCTCCGAACACCGGGGAGCTGTTTTTT. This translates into CASSLRPGAPNTGELFF. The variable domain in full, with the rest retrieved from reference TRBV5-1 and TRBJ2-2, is KAGVTQTPRYLIKTRGQQVTLSCSPISGHRSVSWYQQTPGQGLQFLFEYFSETQRNKGNFPGRFSGRQFSNSRSEMNVSTLELGDSALYLCASSLRPGAPNTGELFFGEGSRLTVL.

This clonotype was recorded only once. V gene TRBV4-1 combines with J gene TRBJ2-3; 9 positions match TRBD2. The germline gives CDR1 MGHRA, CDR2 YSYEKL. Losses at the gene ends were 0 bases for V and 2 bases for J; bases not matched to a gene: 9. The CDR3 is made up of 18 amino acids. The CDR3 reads CASSQDITSGRYTDTQYF. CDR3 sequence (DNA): TGCGCCAGCAGCCAAGATATTACTAGCGGGCGTTACACAGATACGCAGTATTTT.

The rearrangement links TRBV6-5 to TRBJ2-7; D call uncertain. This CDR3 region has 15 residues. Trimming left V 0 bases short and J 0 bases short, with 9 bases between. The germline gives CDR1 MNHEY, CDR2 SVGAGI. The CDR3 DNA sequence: TGTGCCAGCAGTTACTCGCCAGGAATCTCCTACGAGCAGTACTTC. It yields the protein CASSYSPGISYEQYF.

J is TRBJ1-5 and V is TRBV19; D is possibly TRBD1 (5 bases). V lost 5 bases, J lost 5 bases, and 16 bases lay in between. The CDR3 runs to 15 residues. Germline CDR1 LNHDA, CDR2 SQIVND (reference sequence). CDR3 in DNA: TGTGCCAGTAGTCTCGTTGGGGGAGAGGATCAGCCCCAGCATTTT. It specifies CASSLVGGEDQPQHF. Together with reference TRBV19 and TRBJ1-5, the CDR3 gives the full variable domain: DGGITQSPKYLFRKEGQNVTLSCEQNLNHDAMYWYRQDPGQGLRLIYYSQIVNDFQKGDIAEGYSVSREKKESFPLTVTSAQKNPTAFYLCASSLVGGEDQPQHFGDGTRLSIL.

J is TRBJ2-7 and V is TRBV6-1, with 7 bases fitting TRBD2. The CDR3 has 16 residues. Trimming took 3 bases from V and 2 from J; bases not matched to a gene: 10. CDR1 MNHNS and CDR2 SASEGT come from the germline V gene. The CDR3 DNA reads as TGTGCCAGCAGTGACGGGAGGCAGGGAAGGACCTACGAGCAGTACTTC. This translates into CASSDGRQGRTYEQYF.

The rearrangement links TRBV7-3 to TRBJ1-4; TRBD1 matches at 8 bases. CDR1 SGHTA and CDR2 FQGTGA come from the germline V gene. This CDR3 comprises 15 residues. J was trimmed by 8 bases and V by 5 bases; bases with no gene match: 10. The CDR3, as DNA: TGTGCCAGCAGCCTACGGGGCAGGGGGCGGGAAAAACTGTTTTTT. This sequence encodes CASSLRGRGREKLFF.

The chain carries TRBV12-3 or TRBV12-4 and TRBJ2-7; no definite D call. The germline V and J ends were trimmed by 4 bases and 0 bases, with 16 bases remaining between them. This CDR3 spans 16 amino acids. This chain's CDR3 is CASSSRAKKSSYEQYF. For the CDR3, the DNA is TGTGCCAGCAGTTCTAGGGCCAAGAAGAGCTCCTACGAGCAGTACTTC.

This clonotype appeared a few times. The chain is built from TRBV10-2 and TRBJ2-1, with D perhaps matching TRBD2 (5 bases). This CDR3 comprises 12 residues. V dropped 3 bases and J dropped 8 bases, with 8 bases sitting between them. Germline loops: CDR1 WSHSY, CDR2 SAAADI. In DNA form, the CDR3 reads TGCGCCAGCAGTGACGTACTAGATGAGCAGTTCTTC. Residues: CASSDVLDEQFF.

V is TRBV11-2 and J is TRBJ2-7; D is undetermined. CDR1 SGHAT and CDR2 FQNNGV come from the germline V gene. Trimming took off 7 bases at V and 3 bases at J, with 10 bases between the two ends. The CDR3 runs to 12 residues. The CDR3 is CASTQTGYEQYF. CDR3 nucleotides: TGTGCCAGCACCCAGACGGGCTACGAGCAGTACTTC.

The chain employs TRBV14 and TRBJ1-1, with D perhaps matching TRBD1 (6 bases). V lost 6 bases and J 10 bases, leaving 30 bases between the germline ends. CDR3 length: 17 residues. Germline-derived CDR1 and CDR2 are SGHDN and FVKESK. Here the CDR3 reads CASSREVSWRGRRGAFF. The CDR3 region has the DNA TGTGCCAGCAGTCGAGAGGTTTCGTGGAGGGGGAGGAGAGGAGCTTTCTTT.

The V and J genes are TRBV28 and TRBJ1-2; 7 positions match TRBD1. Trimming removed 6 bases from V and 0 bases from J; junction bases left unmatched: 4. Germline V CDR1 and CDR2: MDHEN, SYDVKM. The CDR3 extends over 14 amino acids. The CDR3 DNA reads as TGTGCCAGCAGGCGGGACAGTTCTAACTATGGCTACACCTTC. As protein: CASRRDSSNYGYTF.

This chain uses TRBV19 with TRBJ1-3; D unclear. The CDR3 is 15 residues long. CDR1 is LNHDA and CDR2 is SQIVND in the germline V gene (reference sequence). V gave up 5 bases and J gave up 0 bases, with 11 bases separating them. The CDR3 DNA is TGTGCCAGTAGTCGTACAGCCTTCTCTGGAAACACCATATATTTT. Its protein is CASSRTAFSGNTIYF.